These 7 T cell receptor beta chains were all obtained from the same sample, sequenced in a study of blood T cell repertoires in COVID-19. TCRdb's copy holds only in-frame clones and misses some; the assay was immunoSEQ multiplex PCR. The sample includes roughly 500,000 clones, approximately 87% of them seen just once. The sample consisted of PBMCs or T cells enriched from blood (not recorded which). All receptors derive from a woman aged 40 to 50 who had recovered from COVID-19.

J is TRBJ2-3 and V is TRBV7-2; perhaps TRBD1 as D (6 bases). CDR1 SGHTA and CDR2 FQGNSA come from the germline V gene. The CDR3 has 14 residues. V was cut by 5 bases and J by 4 bases, with 13 bases left in between. Here the CDR3 reads CASSARAGADTQYF. CDR3 in DNA: TGTGCCAGCAGCGCCCGGGCAGGGGCAGATACGCAGTATTTT.

The rearrangement joins TRBV5-6 to TRBJ2-7, with a weak D call TRBD1 (6 bases). The CDR3 sequence is 16 residues long. The germline gives CDR1 SGHDT, CDR2 YYEEEE. V was clipped by 3 bases and J by 9 bases, with 25 bases between them. This CDR3 reads CASSSRTALFRGGQYF. DNA of the CDR3: TGTGCCAGCAGCTCTAGGACAGCACTTTTTAGAGGCGGGCAGTACTTC.

The CDR3 nucleotides are TGTGCCAGCAGCTCGACAGGGGGGATTTATGGCTACACCTTC. It yields the protein CASSSTGGIYGYTF. V usage is TRBV7-9 and J usage is TRBJ1-2, with 9 bases lining up with TRBD1. J gave up 5 bases and V 4 bases, and 5 bases lay outside the gene matches. The CDR3 runs to 14 residues. Germline CDR1 and CDR2: SEHNR and FQNEAQ (reference sequence).

The chain is built from TRBV9 and TRBJ2-7; 7 positions agree with TRBD2. This CDR3 comprises 15 residues. Trimming took 2 bases from V and 7 from J; bases not matched to a gene: 12. Germline CDR1 SGDLS, CDR2 YYNGEE. The CDR3 DNA is TGTGCCAGCAGCGTTGAAGCAACGGGAGGAAGAGAGCAGTACTTC. Its translation: CASSVEATGGREQYF. The full variable domain, completed using reference TRBV9 and TRBJ2-7, is DSGVTQTPKHLITATGQRVTLRCSPRSGDLSVYWYQQSLDQGLQFLIQYYNGEERAKGNILERFSAQQFPDLHSELNLSSLELGDSALYFCASSVEATGGREQYFGPGTRLTVT.

V is TRBV5-1 and J is TRBJ2-7; D not resolved. The germline V gene encodes CDR1 SGHRS and CDR2 YFSETQ. Trimming pared 3 bases from V and 3 bases from J, leaving 10 bases between. CDR3 size: 13 residues. The CDR3: CASSSIRGYEQYF. As DNA, the CDR3 is TGCGCCAGCAGCTCCATCCGAGGCTACGAGCAGTACTTC.

The table lists this clone with a count of one. The V and J genes are TRBV11-2 and TRBJ2-7, with a tentative D call TRBD1 (5 bases). Germline loops: CDR1 SGHAT, CDR2 FQNNGV. The V end lost 3 bases, the J end lost 2 bases, and 11 bases lay between the germline ends. The length of the CDR3 is 14 residues. CDR3 amino acids: CASSFVDSPYEQYF. In nucleotides, the CDR3 is TGTGCCAGCAGCTTCGTTGACAGTCCCTACGAGCAGTACTTC.

V usage is TRBV5-1 and J usage is TRBJ1-1; D not certain. Germline V lookup: CDR1 SGHRS, CDR2 YFSETQ. Trimming pared 3 bases from V and 5 bases from J, leaving 14 bases between. The length of the CDR3 is 14 residues. The chain's CDR3 is CASSSGESGTEAFF. The CDR3 DNA sequence: TGCGCCAGCAGCTCCGGGGAAAGTGGGACTGAAGCTTTCTTT.